The sequence of this T cell receptor beta chain was determined in a study of tumor and adjacent non-tumor tissue in lung cancer. The wider study: There were 11 to 13 adenocarcinoma, a couple of squamous cell carcinoma and 1 small cell lung cancer cases. Study results and caveats: Tumor TCR diversity, when higher, was linked to shorter survival. Tumor tissue had significantly higher TCR diversity than normal lung.

This clonotype was counted ten times or more. Its antigen is still unknown. The library came from three nested PCR rounds adapted from ARM-PCR protocols. TCRdb used MiXCR to reprocess the multiplex PCR reads, holding one entry per CDR3 protein. Of about 60,000 distinct CDR3 sequences in the sample, about 61% were seen once. Germline loops: CDR1 SEHNR, CDR2 FQNEAQ (reference sequence). This CDR3 comprises 13 residues. V lost 3 bases and J lost 5, with 11 bases in between. No cell sorting was done before RNA was extracted from the tissue. This non-tumor lung sample came from over 3 cm beyond the tumor edge.

The clonotype was recovered from a man between 70 and 80 years old with non-small cell lung cancer. Sample: distant non-tumor lung tissue. V usage is TRBV7-9 and J usage is TRBJ2-7, with a possible D match to TRBD1 (6 bases). The CDR3 nucleotides read TGTGCCAGCAGCTTTGGGACACTGGACGAGCAGTACTTC. Encoded protein: CASSFGTLDEQYF.